Each of the 4 T cell receptor delta chains below was sequenced from the same sample in a study of gamma-delta chains in newborns, infants, children. TCRdb applied CATT to the reads for clone calling. The sample carries 4,000 to 5,500 delta-chain clones, more than 30% recorded once. Material for sequencing was blood. These receptors were taken from a child who received the measles vaccine.

This clone was found a few times. For the CDR3, the DNA is TGTGCCTGTGACACCGGCGATTTGTCCTTCCAATCTGGGGGACTAAGCTCCTGGGACACCCGACAGATGTTTTTC. Residues: CACDTGDLSFQSGGLSSWDTRQMFF. The chain combines TRDV2 with TRDJ3, with 8 bases matching TRDD3. The CDR3 contains 25 residues. CDR1 and CDR2 (germline): GEAIGNYY, EKD. V lost 0 bases, J lost 0 bases, and 24 bases stayed unmatched.

A word on this clone: It differs at one base from a far larger clone, so likely a read error. Distinct nucleotide sequences in the sample also encode this CDR3. The V and J genes are TRDV1 and TRDJ3; TRDD3 matches 12 bases. CDR3 length: 25 residues. J gave up 0 bases and V 2 bases, and 20 bases lay outside the gene matches. Per the germline V gene, CDR1 is TSWWSYY and CDR2 is QGS. The CDR3 sequence: CALGERGTLHWGILQSSWDTRQMFF. In DNA, the CDR3 is TGTGCTCTTGGGGAAAGAGGCACCCTACACTGGGGGATACTTCAAAGCTCCTGGGACACCCGACAGATGTTTTTC.

This rearrangement joins TRDV1 to TRDJ1; TRDD3 matches at 12 bases. V gave up 0 bases and J gave up 0 bases; unmatched junction bases: 32. The germline gives CDR1 TSWWSYY, CDR2 QGS. The CDR3 has 27 amino acids. This CDR3 is CALGELPGLPTKYWGILGLVYTDKLIF. CDR3 bases: TGTGCTCTTGGGGAACTTCCGGGCCTTCCTACTAAGTACTGGGGGATACTGGGATTAGTTTACACCGATAAACTCATCTTT.

This chain's CDR3 is CALAFLAITGGYANTDKLIF. DNA for the CDR3: TGTGCTCTCGCCTTCCTTGCGATTACTGGGGGATACGCAAACACCGATAAACTCATCTTT. The chain joins TRDV1 to TRDJ1; 13 nucleotides match TRDD3. Trimming at V came to 9 bases and at J to 0 bases, leaving 19 bases not matched to a gene. The germline V gene encodes CDR1 TSWWSYY and CDR2 QGS. The CDR3 runs to 20 residues.